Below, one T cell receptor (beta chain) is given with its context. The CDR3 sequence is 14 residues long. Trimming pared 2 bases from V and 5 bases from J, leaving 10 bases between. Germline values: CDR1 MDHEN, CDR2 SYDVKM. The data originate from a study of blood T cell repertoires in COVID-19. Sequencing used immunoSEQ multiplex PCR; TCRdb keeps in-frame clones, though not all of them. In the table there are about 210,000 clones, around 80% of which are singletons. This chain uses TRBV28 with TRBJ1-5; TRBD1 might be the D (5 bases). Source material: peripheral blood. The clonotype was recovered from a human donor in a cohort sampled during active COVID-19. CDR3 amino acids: CASSLRQGHQPQHF. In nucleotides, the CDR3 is TGTGCCAGCAGTTTAAGGCAGGGCCATCAGCCCCAGCATTTT.